The 30 T cell receptor beta chains in this list originate from one sample, sequenced in a study of HIV-infected patients and healthy controls. No cell fractionation was done, so the repertoire covers all unsorted peripheral blood T cells. About 500 ng RNA was reverse transcribed with alpha and beta constant-region primers. Alpha and beta chain libraries were made separately by chain-specific third strand synthesis with multiplexing indices. Each CDR3 protein gets one entry after TCRdb re-called the 5' RACE reads with MiXCR. The sample has approximately 12,000 distinct CDR3 sequences, 9% to 9.5% seen once. The material was blood, obtained before antiretroviral therapy. The receptors originated from an adult with HIV infection. The donor label of this sample is uncertain.

This clonotype was counted many times. The chain couples TRBV3-1 to TRBJ2-2; D is tentatively TRBD1 or TRBD2 (5 bases each). This CDR3 contains 15 residues. Per germline, CDR1 LGHDT and CDR2 YNNKEL (reference sequence). The V end was cut by 8 bases, the J end by 5 bases, with 18 bases between. CDR3 bases: TGTGCCAGCTCTGGGGCAGGGCGGAGGACCGGGGAGCTGTTTTTT. Translation gives CASSGAGRRTGELFF.

This clonotype came up many times. The chain uses TRBV4-2 and TRBJ2-2, with D hard to call. CDR3 size: 13 residues. Germline CDR1 and CDR2: LGHNA and YNFKEQ. V lost 2 bases and J lost 5, with 6 bases in between. This chain's CDR3 is CASSQIPTGELFF. CDR3 nucleotide sequence: TGTGCCAGCAGCCAAATCCCGACCGGGGAGCTGTTTTTT.

This clonotype appeared many times. The gene calls are TRBV11-2 and TRBJ2-3; a weak D match, TRBD2 (6 bases). The CDR3 extends over 15 amino acids. The germline CDR1 and CDR2 sequences are SGHAT and FQNNGV. Trimming cost V 4 bases and J 6 bases, with 17 bases left between them. The CDR3 bases are TGTGCCAGCAGCTGGCCGCTGACTGGGGGGGATACGCAGTATTTT. It encodes CASSWPLTGGDTQYF.

There are many counts of this clonotype. The chain joins TRBV7-2 to TRBJ2-5; D gene uncertain. Trimming shortened V by 5 bases and J by 5 bases, and 9 bases separated the two germline ends. This CDR3 has 12 residues. Germline V gene lookup returns CDR1 SGHTA and CDR2 FQGNSA. CDR3 bases: TGTGCCAGCAGCCTTTTACGGGAGACCCAGTACTTC. Protein: CASSLLRETQYF. Complete variable domain (other parts from reference TRBV7-2 and TRBJ2-5): GAGVSQSPSNKVTEKGKDVELRCDPISGHTALYWYRQSLGQGLEFLIYFQGNSAPDKSGLPSDRFSAERTGGSVSTLTIQRTQQEDSAVYLCASSLLRETQYFGPGTRLLVL.

In its sample, this clonotype was seen many times. V is TRBV7-9 and J is TRBJ2-1, with D possibly being TRBD1 (5 bases). The CDR3 runs 17 residues. The V end lost 0 bases, the J end lost 5 bases, and 17 bases lay between the germline ends. Germline V gene lookup returns CDR1 SEHNR and CDR2 FQNEAQ (reference sequence). This CDR3 is CASSLAQIREGNNEQFF. The CDR3 DNA reads as TGTGCCAGCAGCTTAGCGCAGATCAGGGAAGGTAACAATGAGCAGTTCTTC.

The chain couples TRBV7-2 to TRBJ2-1, with D unresolved. V lost 5 bases and J lost 2, with 10 bases in between. The CDR3 consists of 14 residues. The germline V gene encodes CDR1 SGHTA and CDR2 FQGNSA. The CDR3 nucleotides read TGTGCCAGCAGCCCCCCCCCTCCCTACAATGAGCAGTTCTTC. Translation gives CASSPPPPYNEQFF.

The table lists this clonotype with many counts. The V and J genes are TRBV5-6 and TRBJ2-1; D remains ambiguous. The CDR3 runs 14 residues. Germline values: CDR1 SGHDT, CDR2 YYEEEE. The ends were cut back, 9 bases at V and 0 bases at J, with 13 bases in the middle. The CDR3 DNA follows: TGTGCCACTTCTAAGCCTAACTCCTACAATGAGCAGTTCTTC. This encodes CATSKPNSYNEQFF.

This clonotype was seen a few times. This chain joins TRBV4-2 and TRBJ1-1; no definite D call. The V end was cut by 0 bases, the J end by 7 bases, with 6 bases between. CDR1 and CDR2 from the germline V gene are LGHNA and YNFKEQ. The CDR3 is 12 residues long. CDR3 sequence (DNA): TGTGCCAGCAGCCAAGATATGGATGAAGCTTTCTTT. Its protein is CASSQDMDEAFF.

In its sample, this clonotype was seen many times. V is TRBV4-2 and J is TRBJ1-6, with D perhaps matching TRBD1 (6 bases). This CDR3 is built from 15 residues. Per germline, CDR1 LGHNA and CDR2 YNFKEQ. Between the trimmed V and J ends, which lost 1 base and 5 bases, there was a span of 9 bases. The CDR3 DNA follows: TGTGCCAGCAGCCAAGCAGCAGGGGATAATTCACCCCTCCACTTT. Amino acids: CASSQAAGDNSPLHF.

This clonotype came up many times. This chain links TRBV18 with TRBJ2-7; D uncertain. V gave up 6 bases and J gave up 5 bases, with 11 bases separating them. This CDR3 is 12 amino acids long. From germline, CDR1 is KGHSH and CDR2 LQKENI. The CDR3 nucleotides are TGTGCCAGCTCCGCCATAGATGACGAGCAGTACTTC. Amino acids: CASSAIDDEQYF.

The chain links TRBV6-1 to TRBJ2-5; a possible D gene is TRBD1 (6 bases). Per germline, CDR1 MNHNS and CDR2 SASEGT. The CDR3 sequence is 14 residues long. V shed 6 bases and J shed 1 base, with 12 bases lying between them. The CDR3 spells CASSATRGQETQYF. The CDR3, as DNA: TGTGCCAGCAGCGCCACCAGGGGCCAAGAGACCCAGTACTTC.

In this sample, this clonotype turned up many times. This chain links TRBV24-1 with TRBJ2-1, with 12 bases identical to TRBD2. Germline-derived CDR1 and CDR2 are KGHDR and SFDVKD. CDR3 length: 15 residues. Losses at the gene ends were 7 bases for V and 6 bases for J; bases not matched to a gene: 6. The CDR3 spells CATRELAGGSNEQFF. In nucleotides, the CDR3 is TGTGCCACCAGAGAACTAGCGGGAGGAAGCAATGAGCAGTTCTTC.

This clonotype was detected ten times or more. The chain employs TRBV11-3 and TRBJ1-4; TRBD1 matches 8 bases. The germline gives CDR1 SGHNT, CDR2 YENEEA. Trimming took 6 bases from V and 7 from J; bases not matched to a gene: 7. This CDR3 spans 14 amino acids. CDR3 residues: CASSSGTGFEKLFF. In nucleotides, the CDR3 is TGTGCCAGCAGTTCCGGGACAGGTTTTGAAAAACTGTTTTTT.

This clonotype qualifies as medium-sized. The chain has TRBV9 and TRBJ2-3; no clear D. The V end was cut by 3 bases, the J end by 0 bases, with 14 bases between. The V gene's germline CDR1 is SGDLS and CDR2 YYNGEE. The CDR3 spans 16 residues. The CDR3 sequence is CASSARTTTSTDTQYF. CDR3 DNA sequence: TGTGCCAGCAGCGCCCGAACAACCACTAGCACAGATACGCAGTATTTT.

This clonotype was seen at least ten times. This sequence joins TRBV4-3 and TRBJ1-6, with D maybe TRBD1 (5 bases). From germline, CDR1 is LGHNA and CDR2 YSLEER. The CDR3 is 14 residues long. Trimming pared 3 bases from V and 5 bases from J, leaving 8 bases between. The CDR3 reads CASSQDTNNSPLHF. In DNA, the CDR3 is TGCGCCAGCAGCCAGGACACTAATAATTCACCCCTCCACTTT.

This clonotype was seen repeatedly, ten times or more. The CDR3 region has the DNA TGTGCCAGCTCACCACGCTTGCTCGTTGGAGGCGAGGGGGACCACGAGCAGTACTTC. It specifies CASSPRLLVGGEGDHEQYF. V and J are TRBV18 and TRBJ2-7; TRBD1 is a possible D gene (6 bases). The length of the CDR3 is 19 residues. Germline-derived CDR1 and CDR2 are KGHSH and LQKENI. Trimming stripped 1 base from V and 5 bases from J, with 27 bases between.

This clonotype was counted at least ten times. The V and J genes are TRBV19 and TRBJ1-1; 7 bases line up with TRBD1. After removal of 2 bases from V and 5 bases from J, the junction contained 8 bases not matched to a gene. CDR3 length equals 15 residues. Germline CDR1 LNHDA, CDR2 SQIVND (reference sequence). CDR3: CASSILAGGGTEAFF. CDR3 nucleotide sequence: TGTGCCAGTAGTATACTCGCAGGGGGGGGTACTGAAGCTTTCTTT.

This clonotype was counted many times. The J gene is TRBJ1-4, the V gene TRBV12-3 or TRBV12-4; TRBD1 matches 7 bases. The CDR3 is 14 amino acids. The ends lost 5 bases at V and 8 bases at J; junction bases unmatched: 8. In nucleotides, the CDR3 is TGTGCCAGCAGTCGACAGGGCGGAAACGAAAAACTGTTTTTT. Protein product: CASSRQGGNEKLFF.

The rearrangement joins TRBV30 to TRBJ1-2; D uncertain. The CDR3 is 12 residues long. The ends were cut back, 1 base at V and 3 bases at J, with 6 bases in the middle. Germline loops: CDR1 GTSNPN, CDR2 SVGIG (reference sequence). The CDR3 DNA reads TGTGCCTGGAGTGGGCCGGACTATGGCTACACCTTC. It translates to CAWSGPDYGYTF.

This clonotype was counted at least ten times. The CDR3 sequence: CASSLGAGPGNTIYF. The DNA for the CDR3 is TGTGCCAGCAGCCTTGGGGCAGGGCCTGGAAACACCATATATTTT. This sequence joins TRBV12-3 or TRBV12-4 and TRBJ1-3, with a weak D call TRBD1 (5 bases). The CDR3 covers 15 residues. V lost 6 bases and J 2 bases, leaving 14 bases between the germline ends.

This clonotype was detected many times. The chain joins TRBV27 to TRBJ2-2, with 7 bases matching TRBD2. CDR1 and CDR2 from the germline V gene are MNHEY and SMNVEV (reference sequence). The CDR3 is 16 residues long. The junction had 11 bases not matched to a gene; V was cut back by 3 bases and J by 7 bases. CDR3 sequence: CASSLWGGEEVGELFF. The DNA of the CDR3 is TGTGCCAGCAGTTTGTGGGGGGGAGAAGAGGTCGGGGAGCTGTTTTTT.

This clonotype turned up a few times. The chain carries TRBV7-2 and TRBJ2-7; 14 bases are a match to TRBD2. This CDR3 has 16 amino acids. V was clipped by 2 bases and J by 6 bases; unmatched bases: 6. Germline-derived CDR1 and CDR2 are SGHTA and FQGNSA. Written as DNA, the CDR3 is TGTGCCAGCAGCTTACGCCGGACTAGCGGGGGGTTCGAGCAGTACTTC. As protein: CASSLRRTSGGFEQYF. The full variable domain, rest sourced from reference TRBV7-2 and TRBJ2-7, is GAGVSQSPSNKVTEKGKDVELRCDPISGHTALYWYRQSLGQGLEFLIYFQGNSAPDKSGLPSDRFSAERTGGSVSTLTIQRTQQEDSAVYLCASSLRRTSGGFEQYFGPGTRLTVT.

This chain links TRBV3-1 with TRBJ1-2; D is undetermined. The CDR3 loop spans 12 amino acids. Germline lookup yields CDR1 LGHDT and CDR2 YNNKEL (reference sequence). V gave up 4 bases and J gave up 8 bases, with 11 bases separating them. This chain's CDR3 is CASSRRTEGYTF. In DNA, the CDR3 is TGTGCCAGCAGCCGTCGGACCGAAGGCTACACCTTC.

Judged by abundance, this clonotype is medium-sized (0.01 to 0.1%). The chain's CDR3 is CASSQGNSGTPYEQYF. CDR3 sequence (DNA): TGTGCCAGCAGCCAAGGAAACTCTGGTACCCCCTACGAGCAGTACTTC. The chain is built from TRBV3-1 and TRBJ2-7; D gene uncertain. V was trimmed by 1 base and J by 2 bases, leaving 15 bases between them. This CDR3 contains 16 residues. Germline V gene lookup returns CDR1 LGHDT and CDR2 YNNKEL (reference sequence).

This clonotype is judged medium-sized. This chain joins TRBV19 and TRBJ2-1; D is uncertain. Looked up from germline, CDR1 is LNHDA and CDR2 is SQIVND (reference sequence). Trimming took off 8 bases at V and 10 bases at J, with 12 bases between the two ends. This CDR3 region has 11 residues. CDR3 bases: TGTGCCAGTGAAAACTGGGAAGAGCAGTTCTTC. This codes for CASENWEEQFF.

This clonotype turned up a few times. J is TRBJ1-2 and V is TRBV10-3; 7 bases map to TRBD1. The CDR3 extends over 14 amino acids. Germline V gene sequence: CDR1 ENHRY, CDR2 SYGVKD. V trimming: 10 bases; J trimming: 2 bases; junction bases outside the gene matches: 10. CDR3 sequence: CATTTGEGNYGYTF. The CDR3 DNA sequence: TGTGCCACAACCACAGGGGAGGGGAACTATGGCTACACCTTC.

This clonotype was detected many times. The V gene is TRBV19, the J gene TRBJ2-6; 12 nucleotides line up with TRBD2. Germline lookup yields CDR1 LNHDA and CDR2 SQIVND (reference sequence). Unmatched junction bases numbered 13, after V lost 2 bases and J lost 5 bases. The CDR3 is 20 amino acids. The CDR3 spells CASSITASGRAGLWANVLTF. For the CDR3, the DNA is TGTGCCAGTAGTATAACGGCTAGCGGGAGGGCCGGTTTGTGGGCCAACGTCCTGACTTTC.

This clonotype was seen at least ten times. The CDR3 loop is CASSLVGQGAQNNEQFF. CDR3 DNA sequence: TGTGCCAGCAGCTTGGTGGGACAGGGGGCGCAGAACAATGAGCAGTTCTTC. This sequence joins TRBV5-5 and TRBJ2-1; 12 bases line up with TRBD1. The CDR3 length is 17 residues. Losses at the gene ends were 0 bases for V and 5 bases for J; bases not matched to a gene: 6. Germline CDR1 SGHKS, CDR2 YYEKEE (reference sequence).

This clonotype was found many times. V and J are TRBV20-1 and TRBJ2-2; a possible D gene is TRBD2 (5 bases). V was cut by 4 bases and J by 6 bases, with 18 bases left in between. The CDR3 covers 15 residues. Germline V gene lookup returns CDR1 DFQATT and CDR2 SNEGSKA (reference sequence). CDR3 in DNA: TGCAGTGCTACAACCCGGGGTTCGGTATCCGGGGAGCTGTTTTTT. This translates into CSATTRGSVSGELFF.

This clonotype was counted ten times or more. The chain carries TRBV29-1 and TRBJ2-7, with D unclear. CDR1 SQVTM and CDR2 ANQGSEA come from the germline V gene. The length of the CDR3 is 12 residues. Trimming shortened V by 8 bases and J by 3 bases, and 14 bases separated the two germline ends. For the CDR3, the DNA is TGCAGCCCCGAGAGGAAAAACTACGAGCAGTACTTC. It specifies CSPERKNYEQYF.